These 24 T cell receptor beta chains were all obtained from the same sample, sequenced in a study of blood T cell repertoires in COVID-19. Only in-frame clones appear in the TCRdb table, and some are missing; sequencing was by immunoSEQ multiplex PCR. The table records some 110,000 clones, about 84% of them present only once. Sequencing used peripheral blood. These receptors were collected from a human donor in a cohort sampled during active COVID-19.

This rearrangement joins TRBV4-1 to TRBJ2-7, with 9 bases fitting TRBD2. The V segment lost 1 base and the J segment 2 bases; nucleotides outside the gene matches: 3. The CDR3 is made up of 15 amino acids. Germline CDR1 is MGHRA and CDR2 is YSYEKL. The CDR3 DNA follows: TGCGCCAGCAGCCAAGCGCGGGAGGGCCCCTACGAGCAGTACTTC. It yields the protein CASSQAREGPYEQYF.

This chain connects TRBV5-1 to TRBJ1-1; D unresolved. CDR1 is SGHRS and CDR2 is YFSETQ in the germline V gene. V lost 3 bases and J 3 bases, leaving 15 bases between the germline ends. CDR3 length: 15 residues. Here the CDR3 DNA reads TGCGCCAGCAGCTCCACTTCACTGGAGGACACTGAAGCTTTCTTT. Its protein is CASSSTSLEDTEAFF.

The chain couples TRBV14 to TRBJ2-5; 8 bases align to TRBD2. Germline trimming cut 6 bases from V and 9 bases from J; bases unmatched to any gene: 6. Looked up from germline, CDR1 is SGHDN and CDR2 is FVKESK. The CDR3 is 12 amino acids. CDR3 amino acids: CASSPGGGPQYF. Written as DNA, the CDR3 is TGTGCCAGCAGTCCCGGCGGGGGGCCCCAGTACTTC.

The rearrangement uses TRBV27 and TRBJ2-4, with D maybe TRBD1 (6 bases). Per the germline V gene, CDR1 is MNHEY and CDR2 is SMNVEV (reference sequence). Deletions cut 4 bases from V and 9 bases from J, with 13 bases between. This CDR3 comprises 13 residues. The CDR3 DNA follows: TGTGCCAGCAGTTCGCAGGTCAGGGGCATTCAGTACTTC. It yields the protein CASSSQVRGIQYF.

The V call is TRBV7-8, the J call TRBJ2-7; no reliable D call. Per germline, CDR1 SGHVS and CDR2 FQNEAQ. V lost 5 bases, J lost 3 bases, and 17 bases lay in between. The CDR3 runs 15 residues. DNA for the CDR3: TGTGCCAGCAGCCCCCACGGGTCCTTTATCTACGAGCAGTACTTC. Amino acid sequence: CASSPHGSFIYEQYF.

This CDR3 is CAISEGGGSTDTQYF. The CDR3 DNA reads TGTGCCATCAGTGAAGGGGGCGGGAGCACAGATACGCAGTATTTT. V usage is TRBV10-3 and J usage is TRBJ2-3; TRBD1 matches 7 bases. Germline-derived CDR1 and CDR2 are ENHRY and SYGVKD. The CDR3 extends over 15 amino acids. With 3 bases clipped from V and 0 bases from J, the junction kept 3 bases outside the gene matches.

V is TRBV6-5 and J is TRBJ2-1; 7 nucleotides line up with TRBD2. The CDR3 sequence is 14 residues long. V gave up 3 bases and J gave up 2 bases; unmatched junction bases: 1. Looked up from germline, CDR1 is MNHEY and CDR2 is SVGAGI. The CDR3 DNA is TGTGCCAGCAGTTATGGGAGGGCCTACAATGAGCAGTTCTTC. Amino acids: CASSYGRAYNEQFF.

The V and J genes are TRBV29-1 and TRBJ2-5, with 9 positions matching TRBD1. J was trimmed by 0 bases and V by 6 bases; bases with no gene match: 2. This CDR3 has 13 residues. CDR1 and CDR2 (germline): SQVTM, ANQGSEA. This CDR3 is CSVRDRDQETQYF. The CDR3 DNA reads as TGCAGCGTCCGGGACAGGGACCAAGAGACCCAGTACTTC.

J is TRBJ2-7 and V is TRBV27; 7 bases are shared with TRBD1. V gave up 6 bases and J gave up 3 bases; unmatched junction bases: 8. The CDR3 consists of 14 residues. CDR1 is MNHEY, CDR2 SMNVEV, per germline (reference sequence). The CDR3 coding sequence is TGTGCCAGCAGCGAGGGGCAGGGGGTCTACGAGCAGTACTTC. This sequence encodes CASSEGQGVYEQYF.

The V gene is TRBV5-1, the J gene TRBJ2-3, with 8 bases identical to TRBD1. CDR1 is SGHRS and CDR2 is YFSETQ in the germline V gene. The CDR3 totals 15 residues. The trim removed 8 bases at V and 3 bases at J, leaving 11 bases unmatched. CDR3 in DNA: TGCGCCAGTGCGGCGGACAGGGCGTTGACAGATACGCAGTATTTT. This gives the protein CASAADRALTDTQYF. Full variable domain (remainder filled in from reference TRBV5-1 and TRBJ2-3): KAGVTQTPRYLIKTRGQQVTLSCSPISGHRSVSWYQQTPGQGLQFLFEYFSETQRNKGNFPGRFSGRQFSNSRSEMNVSTLELGDSALYLCASAADRALTDTQYFGPGTRLTVL.

The chain couples TRBV6-5 to TRBJ1-3, with D perhaps matching TRBD1 (5 bases). The V end was cut by 5 bases, the J end by 0 bases, with 11 bases between. Germline V gene lookup returns CDR1 MNHEY and CDR2 SVGAGI. The length of the CDR3 is 15 residues. The CDR3 DNA sequence: TGTGCCAGCAGTAGTGACAGATTCTCTGGAAACACCATATATTTT. Its protein product is CASSSDRFSGNTIYF.

This clone was picked up one time. The gene calls are TRBV29-1 and TRBJ2-1; D gene unclear. The ends were cut back, 5 bases at V and 5 bases at J, with 7 bases in the middle. Germline CDR1 and CDR2: SQVTM and ANQGSEA. The CDR3 sequence is 11 residues long. CDR3 nucleotides: TGCAGCGTTCCCCCAAACAATGAGCAGTTCTTC. Translated: CSVPPNNEQFF.

The J gene is TRBJ2-7, the V gene TRBV6-4; TRBD1 might be the D (6 bases). Germline CDR1 MRHNA, CDR2 SNTAGT. This CDR3 contains 15 residues. V dropped 3 bases and J dropped 0 bases, with 12 bases sitting between them. CDR3 residues: CASSEGGFSSYEQYF. The DNA of the CDR3 is TGTGCCAGCAGTGAAGGGGGTTTCAGCTCCTACGAGCAGTACTTC.

The chain combines TRBV6-1 with TRBJ1-3; 8 nucleotides line up with TRBD1. Trimming removed 4 bases from V and 0 bases from J; junction bases left unmatched: 5. The CDR3 consists of 16 residues. Looked up from germline, CDR1 is MNHNS and CDR2 is SASEGT. The CDR3 DNA reads as TGTGCCAGCAGTGTGACAGGGGACAACTCTGGAAACACCATATATTTT. It codes for CASSVTGDNSGNTIYF.

This clone has only one observation. The genes are TRBV12-3 or TRBV12-4 and TRBJ2-7; 9 bases map to TRBD2. The CDR3 is 13 amino acids. J was trimmed by 10 bases and V by 3 bases; bases with no gene match: 7. Here the CDR3 DNA reads TGTGCCAGCAGTTTCGGAGTAGCGGGAGACCAGTACTTC. This gives the protein CASSFGVAGDQYF.

This chain uses TRBV6-6 with TRBJ1-2; D is unresolved. The CDR3 has 13 amino acids. Trimming stripped 6 bases from V and 2 bases from J, with 10 bases between. Germline V gives CDR1 MNHNY, CDR2 SVGAGI (reference sequence). CDR3 sequence: CASRPGRNYGYTF. The DNA of the CDR3 is TGTGCCAGCAGACCCGGGAGAAACTATGGCTACACCTTC.

DNA for the CDR3: TGTGCCGGTCCGAAAAGCGGAGCTAGCACAGATACGCAGTATTTT. It yields the protein CAGPKSGASTDTQYF. This chain joins TRBV5-5 and TRBJ2-3, with a possible D match to TRBD2 (5 bases). CDR3 length equals 15 residues. Trimming pared 10 bases from V and 0 bases from J, leaving 18 bases between. Germline lookup yields CDR1 SGHKS and CDR2 YYEKEE (reference sequence).

V and J are TRBV30 and TRBJ2-1, with 10 bases fitting TRBD2. The germline V gene has CDR1 GTSNPN and CDR2 SVGIG (reference sequence). This CDR3 contains 17 residues. V gave up 0 bases and J gave up 0 bases; unmatched junction bases: 5. Here the CDR3 DNA reads TGTGCCTGGAGTGTACTAAGCGGGAGGGCCTCCTACAATGAGCAGTTCTTC. Translating it yields CAWSVLSGRASYNEQFF.

The chain is built from TRBV19 and TRBJ2-1, with 10 bases fitting TRBD2. V lost 5 bases and J lost 3; bases outside the gene matches: 4. The length of the CDR3 is 15 residues. CDR1 is LNHDA and CDR2 is SQIVND in the germline V gene (reference sequence). The DNA for the CDR3 is TGTGCCAGTAGTCGGGGACTAGCGCACTACAATGAGCAGTTCTTC. Residues: CASSRGLAHYNEQFF.

V usage is TRBV11-2 and J usage is TRBJ1-4, with D maybe TRBD1 (5 bases). V was clipped by 8 bases and J by 4 bases, with 14 bases between them. Germline CDR1 reads SGHAT; CDR2 reads FQNNGV. CDR3 length equals 14 residues. CDR3 loop: CASAFGGINEKLFF. CDR3 in DNA: TGTGCCAGCGCCTTCGGGGGGATTAATGAAAAACTGTTTTTT.

The sample holds a few counts of this clone. This sequence joins TRBV24-1 and TRBJ1-2; TRBD1 might be the D (5 bases). V was trimmed by 5 bases and J by 7 bases, leaving 19 bases between them. Germline V gives CDR1 KGHDR, CDR2 SFDVKD. This CDR3 spans 15 amino acids. The CDR3 DNA follows: TGTGCCACCAGTGCCCCGGGGGGGATTGAGGCTGGCTACACCTTC. As protein: CATSAPGGIEAGYTF.

The chain combines TRBV9 with TRBJ2-3, with 8 bases that match TRBD2. The junction had 10 bases not matched to a gene; V was cut back by 1 base and J by 6 bases. Germline values: CDR1 SGDLS, CDR2 YYNGEE. This CDR3 comprises 16 residues. CDR3 residues: CASSVLKERERDTQYF. The CDR3 bases are TGTGCCAGCAGCGTATTAAAGGAGCGGGAGAGGGATACGCAGTATTTT. Full variable domain (remainder filled in from reference TRBV9 and TRBJ2-3): DSGVTQTPKHLITATGQRVTLRCSPRSGDLSVYWYQQSLDQGLQFLIQYYNGEERAKGNILERFSAQQFPDLHSELNLSSLELGDSALYFCASSVLKERERDTQYFGPGTRLTVL.

V and J are TRBV7-6 and TRBJ2-7; 10 nucleotides agree with TRBD1. Per germline, CDR1 SGHVS and CDR2 FNYEAQ. The CDR3 spans 14 residues. V was clipped by 3 bases and J by 3 bases; unmatched bases: 2. The CDR3 nucleotides are TGTGCCAGCAGCTTGGGGACAGGGGTCTACGAGCAGTACTTC. Its translation is CASSLGTGVYEQYF.

This chain links TRBV5-1 with TRBJ2-7, with D maybe TRBD2 (6 bases). The CDR3 consists of 14 residues. Germline V lookup: CDR1 SGHRS, CDR2 YFSETQ. The germline V and J ends were trimmed by 4 bases and 2 bases, with 13 bases remaining between them. This CDR3 reads CASSRDSRTYEQYF. The CDR3 bases are TGCGCCAGCAGCCGGGACTCGCGTACCTACGAGCAGTACTTC.